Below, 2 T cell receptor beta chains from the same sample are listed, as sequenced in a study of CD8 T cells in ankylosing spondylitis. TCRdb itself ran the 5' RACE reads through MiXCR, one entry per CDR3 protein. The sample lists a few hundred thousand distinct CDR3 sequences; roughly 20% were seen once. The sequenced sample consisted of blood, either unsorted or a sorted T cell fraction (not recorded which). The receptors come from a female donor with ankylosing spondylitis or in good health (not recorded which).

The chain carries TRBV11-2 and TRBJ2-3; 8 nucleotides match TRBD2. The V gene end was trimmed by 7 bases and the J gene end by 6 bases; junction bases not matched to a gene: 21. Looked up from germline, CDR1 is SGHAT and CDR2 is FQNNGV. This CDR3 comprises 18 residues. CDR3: CASTWNRGGTTSRDTQYF. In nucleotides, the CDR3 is TGTGCCAGCACCTGGAATCGGGGGGGAACCACCTCCCGGGATACGCAGTATTTT.

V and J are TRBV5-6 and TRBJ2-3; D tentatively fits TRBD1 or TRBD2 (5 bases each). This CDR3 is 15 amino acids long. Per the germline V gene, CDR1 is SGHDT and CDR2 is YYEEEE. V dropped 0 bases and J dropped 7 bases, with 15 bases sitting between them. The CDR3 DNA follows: TGTGCCAGCAGCTTGGTGGACCAAGGGGAGCATACGCAGTATTTT. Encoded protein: CASSLVDQGEHTQYF.